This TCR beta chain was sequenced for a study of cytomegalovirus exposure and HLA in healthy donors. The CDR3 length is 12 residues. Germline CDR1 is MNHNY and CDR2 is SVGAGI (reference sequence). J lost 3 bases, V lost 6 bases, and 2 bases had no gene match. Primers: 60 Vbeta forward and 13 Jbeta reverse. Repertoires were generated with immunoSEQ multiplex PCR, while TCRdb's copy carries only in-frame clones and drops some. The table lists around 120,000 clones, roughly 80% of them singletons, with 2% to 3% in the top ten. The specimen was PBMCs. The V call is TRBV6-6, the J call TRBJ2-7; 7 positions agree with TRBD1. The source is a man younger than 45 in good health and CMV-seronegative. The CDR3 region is CASRGTVYEQYF. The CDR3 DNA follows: TGTGCCAGCAGGGGGACAGTCTACGAGCAGTACTTC.